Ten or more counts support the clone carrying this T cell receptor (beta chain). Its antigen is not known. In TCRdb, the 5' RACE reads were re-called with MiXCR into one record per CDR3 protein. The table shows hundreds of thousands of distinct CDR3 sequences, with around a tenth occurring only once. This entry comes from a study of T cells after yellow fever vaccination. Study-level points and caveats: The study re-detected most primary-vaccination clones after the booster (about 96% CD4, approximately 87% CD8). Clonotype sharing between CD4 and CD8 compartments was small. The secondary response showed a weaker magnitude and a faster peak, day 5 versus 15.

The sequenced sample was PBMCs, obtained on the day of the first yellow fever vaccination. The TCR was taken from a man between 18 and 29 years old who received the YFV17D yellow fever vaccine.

CDR3 nucleotides: TGTGCCAGCAGCTTTGCCAGGGGGGCGCAGTATTTT. Protein: CASSFARGAQYF. This chain connects TRBV7-2 to TRBJ2-3, with D maybe TRBD1 (7 bases). Germline-derived CDR1 and CDR2 are SGHTA and FQGNSA. V was clipped by 3 bases and J by 10 bases, with 11 bases between them. The CDR3 has 12 amino acids.